This T cell receptor beta chain stems from a study of shared clonotypes between healthy human individuals (dated by TCRdb to about 2020). With regard to the full study: The cohort comprised a couple of women and a few men aged 18 to 49 years. For each donor, three plates each were used for CD4 naive and CD4 memory, two plates were used for CD8 naive, and one plate was used for CD8 memory. Per donor, leukapheresis produced somewhere between about 0.94 and 9.5 billion PBMCs. The study deeply sequenced blood TCR repertoires of about five healthy adults to estimate repertoire size and the extent of clonotype sharing between individuals. To increase sequencing depth and limit assay-specific biases, different laboratories used diverse techniques to prepare libraries and sequence TCR repertoires. Results the study describes overall, beyond this receptor: Sampling was limited to blood, and TCR repertoires in tissue likely differ from TCR repertoires in blood. Rarefaction of sorted-subset datasets indicated incomplete sequencing despite the large sequencing depth. Compared with non-shared clonotypes, the clonotypes found in all four sorted-subset donors had higher generation probabilities. Estimated clonotype richness was generally larger for naive than for memory subsets. The genetic and exposure-history diversity represented was limited by the small number of donors. Pairwise subsampling led to the expectation that sequencing depth would affect the degree of clonotype sharing among donors. Approximately 4.8% of naive CD4, 3% to 3.5% of naive CD8, about 2.1% of memory CD4, and approximately 0.4% of memory CD8 clonotypes were shared across a few donors.

For the CD8 naive samples, CD45RO-negative cells were positively selected for CCR7, yielding a CD45RA+CCR7+ population from which TemRA cells were excluded. The donors were healthy, HIV-negative adults with no recently reported acute infections or vaccinations. Every donor was a Caucasian adult residing in Nashville, Tennessee, USA. Blood was collected by leukapheresis, and PBMCs were isolated by Ficoll-Histopaque density gradient centrifugation and then cryopreserved in liquid nitrogen vapor phase. Analytical flow cytometry was used to check the purity and quantity of every magnetically sorted T cell population. Genomic DNA was isolated from each sorted fraction and quantified by UV absorbance on a Nanodrop 2000c. According to the germline V gene, CDR1 reads SGDLS and CDR2 reads YYNGEE. From the cysteine through the phenylalanine, the CDR3 covers 13 amino acids. The kept DNA is CDR3 alone, 39 bases in frame from the first base. The trim is 3 bases for V and 2 bases for J, with a gap of 8 bases between the germline ends.

Using the deep immunoSEQ assay, multiplex PCR amplified TCR CDR3 regions from genomic DNA. Extracted genomic DNA from each cell subset was distributed evenly across all wells of several immunoSEQ 96-well plates, and each plate was treated as a replicate. For sorted subsets, each replicate PCR was loaded with 150 to 250 ng genomic DNA, equivalent to about 30,000 T cell genomes. Purified libraries were measured with a Qubit 3.0 fluorometer, size-checked on a Bioanalyzer 2100, and measured again with the KAPA Library Quantification kit. Every immunoSEQ 96-well plate was sequenced on a dedicated single-read 150-cycle Illumina NextSeq 550 flow cell. The paper's processing steps were these. Because the immunoSEQ output included only junctional sequences and no quality scores, the filtering could not be the same as the filtering used for full-length reads. To assign V/J genes and CDR3, sequences were annotated using PyIR, a Python wrapper for IgBLAST v1.9, with IMGT germline references. Reads were removed for weak V/J assignments (E-value above 1e-6), missing CDR3, stop codons, out-of-frame junctions, or ambiguous translated residues. V3J clonotypes were defined by identical inferred V gene, J gene, and CDR3 amino acid sequence. Percentage overlap between repertoires was calculated by dividing the number of shared unique clonotypes by the size of the smaller repertoire. Repertoire richness was assessed with RTK rarefaction, the Chao1 estimator, and Recon v2.1 estimates of unobserved clonotypes. OLGA was used to compute generation probabilities for all TCRbeta clonotypes that the gDNA method yielded from a few donors. Drawn from immuneACCESS, this table holds only the in-frame rearrangements with V and J called that TCRdb kept. Clones are partly lost; checked studies trace under half to an unresolved V gene and leave the rest unexplained. That table gives V, J and clone size, and the DNA gave D and trimming. The sample data list more than 2 million clones, and about 95% of these were observed just once. Roughly 1.1% of the sample rests with the top ten.

Regarding this clone: Its antigen target is currently unknown. No clone much larger than this one lies a single base away; base qualities are absent. This sample also contains other DNA sequences that code for the same CDR3.

This sequence uses TRBV9 and TRBJ2-5, with the identity of the D gene unclear. The TCR originated in a young man in good health. Sequences were obtained from naive CD8+ T cells sorted from blood. The cell subset or site label, as the study defines it: CD45RA+CCR7+. The CDR3 amino acid sequence is: CASSETNQETQYF. The DNA sequence is TGTGCCAGCAGCGAGACAAATCAAGAGACCCAGTACTTC.